This T cell receptor (beta chain) was retrieved from a study of OX40 agonist ivuxolimab in advanced cancers. Turning to the study itself: It was ivuxolimab, an agonistic anti-OX40 (CD134) antibody, that patients were treated with.

Study findings and constraints: A proportion of nonresponders additionally exhibited low normalized T-cell clonal expansion. In the 0.1-3.0 mg/kg groups, partial responders showed among the lowest expansion.

The CDR3 length is 12 residues. With 3 bases removed from V and 4 bases from J, the gap between germline ends came to 5 bases. Germline V gene data show CDR1 as SGDLS and CDR2 as YYNGEE. Clones were sequenced by immunoSEQ multiplex PCR, and TCRdb holds only the in-frame ones, with some missing. The data show fewer than 25,000 clones, with 85% to 90% seen just once and around half held by the top ten. Notes on this clone: Its cognate antigen is unknown.

The rearrangement joins TRBV9 to TRBJ2-1; maybe TRBD2 (5 bases). The source is an adult with an advanced solid tumor such as melanoma, head and neck, liver or kidney cancer. The material sequenced was CD4+ or CD8+ T cells sorted from blood, taken in a trial of the OX40 agonist ivuxolimab. In nucleotides, the CDR3 is TGTGCCAGCAGCGGGACTTACAATGAGCAGTTCTTC. This sequence encodes CASSGTYNEQFF. Full variable domain (outside the CDR3, taken from reference TRBV9 and TRBJ2-1): DSGVTQTPKHLITATGQRVTLRCSPRSGDLSVYWYQQSLDQGLQFLIQYYNGEERAKGNILERFSAQQFPDLHSELNLSSLELGDSALYFCASSGTYNEQFFGPGTRLTVL.